One and the same sample provided the 11 T cell receptor beta chains below, sequenced in a study of blood T cell repertoires in COVID-19 (TCRdb year 2020). The library came from the immunoSEQ multiplex PCR assay. TCRdb's version of the immuneACCESS table is confined to in-frame rearrangements and falls short of the full clone set. An unresolved V gene accounts for under half of the shortfall where checked; the remainder is of unknown origin. This sample is represented by roughly 150,000 clones; roughly 78% of them were singletons. The ten largest clonotypes hold around 20% of the sample. The sequenced sample consisted of PBMCs or T cells enriched from blood (not recorded which). These TCRs come from a woman aged 65 to 85 in a cohort exposed to, infected with or recovered from COVID-19 (not recorded which).

This chain joins TRBV20-1 and TRBJ2-7, with TRBD2 matching 8 bases. CDR1 is DFQATT, CDR2 SNEGSKA, per germline (reference sequence). The CDR3 spans 14 residues. V was pared by 3 bases and J by 3 bases, with 7 bases of the junction left unmatched. CDR3 DNA: TGCAGTGCTAGTCCACTAGCGGAAAACTACGAGCAGTACTTC. Translating gives CSASPLAENYEQYF.

The CDR3 sequence: CASSSFGLADETQYF. The CDR3 nucleotides are TGTGCCAGCAGTTCCTTCGGACTAGCGGACGAGACCCAGTACTTC. The chain carries TRBV27 and TRBJ2-5; 10 bases fit TRBD2. V gave up 4 bases and J gave up 5 bases; unmatched junction bases: 7. Germline V gene sequence: CDR1 MNHEY, CDR2 SMNVEV (reference sequence). There are 15 residues in the CDR3.

This clone was recorded a few times. The chain recombines TRBV9 with TRBJ2-1, with D possibly TRBD2 on 6 matching bases. With 0 bases removed from V and 3 bases from J, the gap between germline ends came to 10 bases. The CDR3 has 15 residues. CDR1 is SGDLS and CDR2 is YYNGEE in the germline V gene. The CDR3 protein is CASSVESGRYNEQFF. Written as DNA, the CDR3 is TGTGCCAGCAGCGTAGAGAGCGGGCGCTACAATGAGCAGTTCTTC.

The chain uses TRBV5-1 and TRBJ2-4; 7 bases line up with TRBD2. Germline V gives CDR1 SGHRS, CDR2 YFSETQ. The CDR3 totals 15 residues. J was trimmed by 7 bases and V by 0 bases; bases with no gene match: 7. The DNA for the CDR3 is TGCGCCAGCAGCTTGGCTAGCGGTTCTCTCAACATTCAGTACTTC. Its translation is CASSLASGSLNIQYF.

V is TRBV7-3 and J is TRBJ2-3; a possible D gene is TRBD2 (5 bases). Trimming took off 5 bases at V and 1 base at J, with 7 bases between the two ends. The CDR3 spans 13 residues. Germline-derived CDR1 and CDR2 are SGHTA and FQGTGA. The CDR3 nucleotides are TGTGCCAGCAGCAATAGCGGCACAGATACGCAGTATTTT. Amino acid sequence: CASSNSGTDTQYF.

This clone has at least ten counts. V usage is TRBV7-9 and J usage is TRBJ2-1, with 12 bases matching TRBD2. This CDR3 contains 18 residues. Losses at the gene ends were 1 base for V and 5 bases for J; bases not matched to a gene: 9. Germline V gene sequence: CDR1 SEHNR, CDR2 FQNEAQ (reference sequence). The CDR3 reads CASSLEGSSGRVHNEQFF. Here the CDR3 DNA reads TGTGCCAGCAGCTTAGAGGGGTCTAGCGGGAGGGTGCACAATGAGCAGTTCTTC.

V is TRBV7-3 and J is TRBJ1-1, with TRBD1 as a possible D gene (5 bases). This CDR3 is built from 13 residues. Germline-derived CDR1 and CDR2 are SGHTA and FQGTGA. With 5 bases removed from V and 3 bases from J, the gap between germline ends came to 10 bases. This CDR3 reads CASSRGRDTEAFF. CDR3 DNA sequence: TGTGCCAGCAGCAGGGGCCGGGACACTGAAGCTTTCTTT.

J is TRBJ2-3 and V is TRBV4-3, with 8 bases matching TRBD1. The CDR3 covers 16 residues. V was pared by 4 bases and J by 2 bases, with 8 bases of the junction left unmatched. Germline CDR1 LGHNA, CDR2 YSLEER. The DNA of the CDR3 is TGCGCCAGCAGCCCACGACAGGGGCGGTCCACAGATACGCAGTATTTT. Translation gives CASSPRQGRSTDTQYF.

The rearrangement links TRBV19 to TRBJ1-1; possibly TRBD1 for D (6 bases). Germline assignment: CDR1 LNHDA and CDR2 SQIVND (reference sequence). V lost 6 bases, J lost 1 base, and 15 bases lay in between. The CDR3 extends over 15 amino acids. The DNA of the CDR3 is TGTGCCAGTAGAAACAGGGCGAGTGGGAACACTGAAGCTTTCTTT. It translates to CASRNRASGNTEAFF. The whole variable domain, filled in from reference TRBV19 and TRBJ1-1, reads DGGITQSPKYLFRKEGQNVTLSCEQNLNHDAMYWYRQDPGQGLRLIYYSQIVNDFQKGDIAEGYSVSREKKESFPLTVTSAQKNPTAFYLCASRNRASGNTEAFFGQGTRLTVV.

This clone was found a few times. CDR3: CATSDLYSLQHF. The CDR3 DNA reads TGTGCCACCAGTGATTTGTATAGTCTCCAGCATTTT. The J gene is TRBJ1-5, the V gene TRBV24-1; D not certain. V was cut by 0 bases and J by 12 bases, with 8 bases left in between. The CDR3 length is 12 residues. Germline lookup yields CDR1 KGHDR and CDR2 SFDVKD.

The V call is TRBV9, the J call TRBJ2-1; D perhaps matches TRBD2 (5 bases). The CDR3 length is 16 residues. Trimming cost V 6 bases and J 0 bases, with 16 bases left between them. The germline gives CDR1 SGDLS, CDR2 YYNGEE. The CDR3 bases are TGTGCCAGCACCTACGGACTCTCCAGCTCCTACAATGAGCAGTTCTTC. Its translation: CASTYGLSSSYNEQFF.